The entry below gives a single T cell receptor (beta chain) sequence along with its context. How the authors handled the data: Scientists estimated how many nucleated cells there were by amplifying reference gene primers. TCRdb's table, derived via immunoSEQ multiplex PCR, lists solely in-frame clones and lacks some. V and J calls plus clone size are reproduced from that table; the DNA served to infer D and trimming. This table has around 200,000 clones, 65% to 85% appearing once. This specimen comes from a study of blood T cell repertoires in COVID-19. Study in general: Collection of acute and convalescent COVID-19 samples took place in the United States, Italy and Spain. The analysed material was cDNA or gDNA that came from T cells, B-cell-depleted T cells, or PBMCs.

The length of the CDR3 is 13 residues. Trimming cost V 7 bases and J 0 bases, with 7 bases left between them. The clonotype originates from a man aged 50-59 years with active or convalescent COVID-19. This chain joins TRBV12-3 or TRBV12-4 and TRBJ1-3; D not certain. What was sequenced was peripheral blood. The CDR3 sequence: CASIRSSGNTIYF. The CDR3 DNA reads TGTGCCAGCATTCGGAGCTCTGGAAACACCATATATTTT.